These 20 T cell receptor beta chains originate from one sample sequenced in a study of CD8 T cells in Susac syndrome. Random hexamers were used to reverse transcribe roughly 0.5 to 1 ug of RNA. TCRdb redid the calling of the immunoSEQ multiplex PCR reads with MiXCR, one entry per CDR3 protein. The sample has 130,000 to 150,000 distinct CDR3 sequences, approximately 95% seen once; the top ten hold over 0.075%. Material for sequencing was CD4+ T cells from PBMCs. The receptors stem from a human donor with Susac syndrome.

The chain couples TRBV20-1 to TRBJ2-3, with 7 bases matching TRBD2. V dropped 2 bases and J dropped 2; count of bases not matched to a gene: 4. Germline V gene data show CDR1 as DFQATT and CDR2 as SNEGSKA (reference sequence). This CDR3 spans 14 amino acids. The CDR3 DNA reads TGCAGTGCTAGATCCCTAGCGGACACAGATACGCAGTATTTT. It yields the protein CSARSLADTDTQYF.

The genes are TRBV9 and TRBJ1-3; unclear D gene. CDR1 is SGDLS and CDR2 is YYNGEE in the germline V gene. The CDR3 length is 16 residues. V lost 0 bases and J lost 0, with 10 bases in between. CDR3 nucleotide sequence: TGTGCCAGCAGCGTAGACCAGAGTCTCTCTGGAAACACCATATATTTT. It codes for CASSVDQSLSGNTIYF.

This rearrangement joins TRBV9 to TRBJ2-2; tentative D call: TRBD1 (6 bases). Germline V CDR1 and CDR2: SGDLS, YYNGEE. The V end was cut by 0 bases, the J end by 0 bases, with 9 bases between. The CDR3 covers 16 residues. CDR3 loop: CASSVGWTANTGELFF. The CDR3 nucleotides read TGTGCCAGCAGCGTAGGATGGACAGCGAACACCGGGGAGCTGTTTTTT.

The gene calls are TRBV5-6 and TRBJ2-7, with 11 bases matching TRBD1. CDR3 size: 15 residues. Germline lookup yields CDR1 SGHDT and CDR2 YYEEEE. V lost 3 bases to trimming and J lost 2 bases; unmatched junction nucleotides: 4. The CDR3 loop is CASSWGTGGPYEQYF. CDR3 coding DNA: TGTGCCAGCAGCTGGGGGACAGGGGGGCCCTACGAGCAGTACTTC.

DNA for the CDR3: TGTGCCAGCAGCCCAAACCCGGGACTTCACACCGGGGAGCTGTTTTTT. Translated, it gives CASSPNPGLHTGELFF. The V and J genes are TRBV6-6 and TRBJ2-2, with D possibly matching TRBD2 (6 bases). The CDR3 extends over 16 amino acids. CDR1 is MNHNY, CDR2 SVGAGI, per germline (reference sequence). Trimming left V 6 bases short and J 3 bases short, with 17 bases between.

The chain links TRBV5-4 to TRBJ2-3; 7 bases align to TRBD2. Trimming took 1 base from V and 0 from J; bases not matched to a gene: 5. Germline V gene lookup returns CDR1 SGHNT and CDR2 YYREEE (reference sequence). CDR3 length equals 16 residues. The CDR3 protein is CASSLRLASSTDTQYF. The CDR3, as DNA: TGTGCCAGCAGCTTGAGACTAGCCTCTAGCACAGATACGCAGTATTTT. The variable domain in full, completed from reference TRBV5-4 and TRBJ2-3, reads ETGVTQSPTHLIKTRGQQVTLRCSSQSGHNTVSWYQQALGQGPQFIFQYYREEENGRGNFPPRFSGLQFPNYSSELNVNALELDDSALYLCASSLRLASSTDTQYFGPGTRLTVL.

The chain combines TRBV6-1 with TRBJ2-1; 11 nucleotides line up with TRBD2. J gave up 5 bases and V 6 bases, and 6 bases lay outside the gene matches. Germline-derived CDR1 and CDR2 are MNHNS and SASEGT. This CDR3 spans 15 amino acids. The CDR3 coding sequence is TGTGCCAGCAGCCGCGGGACTAGCGGTGACAATGAGCAGTTCTTC. It encodes CASSRGTSGDNEQFF.

The rearrangement uses TRBV12-3 or TRBV12-4 and TRBJ2-2; D uncertain. V was clipped by 4 bases and J by 5 bases, with 8 bases between them. This CDR3 has 13 residues. For the CDR3, the DNA is TGTGCCAGCAGTTCCCTCGGAACCGGGGAGCTGTTTTTT. Translated, it gives CASSSLGTGELFF.

The genes are TRBV6-1 and TRBJ2-5; 8 bases are a match to TRBD2. From germline, CDR1 is MNHNS and CDR2 SASEGT. This CDR3 is built from 17 residues. The ends lost 8 bases at V and 4 bases at J; junction bases unmatched: 18. The CDR3 region is CASRKIHRYLAGETQYF. CDR3 bases: TGTGCCAGCCGTAAAATACATCGGTATCTAGCGGGAGAGACCCAGTACTTC.

V usage is TRBV4-1 and J usage is TRBJ2-2; possibly TRBD1 or TRBD2 for D (5 bases each). The CDR3 totals 15 residues. The germline gives CDR1 MGHRA, CDR2 YSYEKL. The ends were cut back, 4 bases at V and 5 bases at J, with 14 bases in the middle. CDR3 protein: CASSPTDYETGELFF. The DNA of the CDR3 is TGCGCCAGCAGCCCGACAGACTACGAGACCGGGGAGCTGTTTTTT.

CDR3: CSASDRRNTEAFF. In nucleotides, the CDR3 is TGCAGTGCTAGTGACCGGAGGAACACTGAAGCTTTCTTT. The chain employs TRBV20-1 and TRBJ1-1; no firm D call. V shed 3 bases and J shed 1 base, with 9 bases lying between them. This CDR3 is built from 13 residues. Germline V gene sequence: CDR1 DFQATT, CDR2 SNEGSKA (reference sequence).

The V call is TRBV20-1, the J call TRBJ2-7; tentatively, D is TRBD1 (5 bases). V lost 6 bases and J 2 bases, leaving 14 bases between the germline ends. The germline gives CDR1 DFQATT, CDR2 SNEGSKA (reference sequence). The CDR3 totals 13 residues. Here the CDR3 DNA reads TGCAGTGCCCCCAGACAGAACACCTACGAGCAGTACTTC. Protein product: CSAPRQNTYEQYF.

CDR3 coding DNA: TGTGCCAGCAGTTACTCAGACAGGGACGAGACCCAGTACTTC. Amino acids: CASSYSDRDETQYF. The genes are TRBV6-2 or TRBV6-3 and TRBJ2-5, with 7 bases aligning to TRBD1. V dropped 0 bases and J dropped 5; count of bases not matched to a gene: 3. The CDR3 covers 14 residues. The V gene's germline CDR1 is MNHEY and CDR2 SVGEGT.

J is TRBJ2-2 and V is TRBV6-6, with 8 positions matching TRBD1. There are 14 residues in the CDR3. The trim removed 8 bases at V and 4 bases at J, leaving 6 bases unmatched. The V gene's germline CDR1 is MNHNY and CDR2 SVGAGI (reference sequence). Here the CDR3 DNA reads TGTGCCAGCCTCGACAGGGGAACCACCGGGGAGCTGTTTTTT. Encoded protein: CASLDRGTTGELFF.

The CDR3 DNA follows: TGTGCCAGCAGCTTAGGGTACAGGGATAACACTGAAGCTTTCTTT. This encodes CASSLGYRDNTEAFF. The chain uses TRBV7-9 and TRBJ1-1; D is possibly TRBD1 (6 bases). CDR1 is SEHNR, CDR2 FQNEAQ, per germline (reference sequence). CDR3 length equals 15 residues. The V and J ends lost 1 base and 2 bases respectively, with 11 bases between them.

The rearrangement uses TRBV4-1 and TRBJ2-1, with D perhaps being TRBD1 or TRBD2 (6 bases each). Germline V gene sequence: CDR1 MGHRA, CDR2 YSYEKL. The CDR3 sequence is 18 residues long. V shed 3 bases and J shed 9 bases, with 27 bases lying between them. In nucleotides, the CDR3 is TGCGCCAGCAGCCAGTCCCCGCACGGGGGAGACAGAGGGGGTGAGCAGTTCTTC. It translates to CASSQSPHGGDRGGEQFF.

The rearrangement joins TRBV14 to TRBJ2-3; weak D call: TRBD1 (6 bases). The CDR3 consists of 16 residues. The V end was cut by 1 base, the J end by 2 bases, with 13 bases between. CDR1 is SGHDN, CDR2 FVKESK, per germline. The CDR3 nucleotides read TGTGCCAGCAGCCAAGCCGGGACACTTAACACAGATACGCAGTATTTT. This sequence encodes CASSQAGTLNTDTQYF. The full variable domain, completed using reference TRBV14 and TRBJ2-3, is EAGVTQFPSHSVIEKGQTVTLRCDPISGHDNLYWYRRVMGKEIKFLLHFVKESKQDESGMPNNRFLAERTGGTYSTLKVQPAELEDSGVYFCASSQAGTLNTDTQYFGPGTRLTVL.

This sequence joins TRBV7-9 and TRBJ2-5; TRBD1 might be the D (6 bases). Trimming took off 6 bases at V and 5 bases at J, with 16 bases between the two ends. This CDR3 comprises 14 residues. The germline V gene has CDR1 SEHNR and CDR2 FQNEAQ (reference sequence). CDR3 sequence (DNA): TGTGCCAGCAGTTGGCAGGGGAAAAGGGAGACCCAGTACTTC. Protein sequence: CASSWQGKRETQYF.

The chain couples TRBV5-4 to TRBJ2-4; TRBD1 aligns across 10 bases. From germline, CDR1 is SGHNT and CDR2 YYREEE (reference sequence). V lost 4 bases to trimming and J lost 5 bases; unmatched junction nucleotides: 12. The CDR3 has 17 residues. The CDR3 region is CASSPPGQGRIQNIQYF. In DNA form, the CDR3 reads TGTGCCAGCAGCCCCCCGGGACAGGGGCGGATTCAAAACATTCAGTACTTC. Supplemented by reference TRBV5-4 and TRBJ2-4, the full variable domain reads ETGVTQSPTHLIKTRGQQVTLRCSSQSGHNTVSWYQQALGQGPQFIFQYYREEENGRGNFPPRFSGLQFPNYSSELNVNALELDDSALYLCASSPPGQGRIQNIQYFGAGTRLSVL.

The chain couples TRBV4-1 to TRBJ1-1; D not resolved. V lost 3 bases, J lost 0 bases, and 8 bases lay in between. Per the germline V gene, CDR1 is MGHRA and CDR2 is YSYEKL. The CDR3 is 14 amino acids. CDR3 bases: TGCGCCAGCAGCCATGGACGGATGAACACTGAAGCTTTCTTT. This codes for CASSHGRMNTEAFF.